Listed below are T cell receptor beta chains from one sample, sequenced in a study of response to subunit inactivated influenza vaccine. TCRdb ran MiXCR on the RT-PCR reads and lists one entry per CDR3 protein. Of 600,000 to 700,000 distinct CDR3 sequences in the sample, roughly 15% are singletons; the top ten hold around 7.6%. Sequencing used PBMCs from blood, obtained around 14 days before vaccination. Every receptor here comes from a man aged 45 to 65 who received an inactivated influenza vaccine. The CDR3 runs from the conserved cysteine through the conserved F or W. The D gene is left open where the match is weak. Expanded clones get a size class; other rows say once, few or many, or leave the size out.

TRBJ2-3 | . | TRBV10-3 | few | TGTGCCATCGGATCCAGCAATCGTAGGACAGATACGCAGTATTTT | CAIGSSNRRTDTQYF
TRBJ2-2 | TRBD1 | TRBV20-1 | . | TGCAGTGCACCGGGACAGGGGTTCACCGGGGAGCTGTTTTTT | CSAPGQGFTGELFF
TRBJ2-5 | TRBD2 | TRBV7-2 | . | TGTGCCAGCAGCTGGGTAGCGGGAGGCCAAGAGACCCAGTACTTC | CASSWVAGGQETQYF
TRBJ1-6 | TRBD1 | TRBV5-1 | many | TGCGCCAGCAGCTTGGCCGTGACAGGGATACGCAATTCACCCCTCCACTTT | CASSLAVTGIRNSPLHF
TRBJ2-7 | . | TRBV29-1 | few | TGCAGCGTACGCTCAGGGCGGGACTACGAGCAGTACTTC | CSVRSGRDYEQYF
TRBJ1-2 | . | TRBV5-1 | few | TGCGCCAGCAGCTTGGAGGCAGGGGACTTCTATGGCTACACCTTC | CASSLEAGDFYGYTF
TRBJ2-7 | TRBD1 | TRBV2 | few | TGTGCCAGCAGTGCGGACAGGGGCAACGAGCAGTACTTC | CASSADRGNEQYF
TRBJ2-6 | . | TRBV3-1 | . | TGTGCCAGCTATCACACAGGGACTGGGGCCAACGTCCTGACTTTC | CASYHTGTGANVLTF
TRBJ2-3 | . | TRBV3-1 | few | TGTGCCAGCAGCCATAACGACCGGGACTCCGCCTTGTATTTT | CASSHNDRDSALYF
TRBJ2-1 | TRBD2 | TRBV28 | . | TGTGCCAGCAGCCCCCTTCTCGCTATGAGCGGGAGATATCATGAGCAGTTCTTC | CASSPLLAMSGRYHEQFF
TRBJ1-5 | . | TRBV6-1 | . | TGTGCCAGCAGCACACCGCTCAATAGCAATCAGCCCCAGCATTTT | CASSTPLNSNQPQHF
TRBJ2-7 | TRBD1 | TRBV29-1 | . | TGCAGCGTTGAAGAGGCGCTGGACAGGGGGCATCTGTGCGGGAGCTTGTACGAGCAGTACTTC | CSVEEALDRGHLCGSLYEQYF
TRBJ1-2 | TRBD1 | TRBV24-1 | many | TGTGCCACCAGTGATTGGGACAGCTATGGCTACACCTTC | CATSDWDSYGYTF
TRBJ1-1 | . | TRBV7-2 | . | TGTGCCAGCAGCTTAGAGCGGGGCCAGGGTCCTGAAGCTTTCTTT | CASSLERGQGPEAFF
TRBJ2-3 | . | TRBV27 | many | TGTGCCAGCAGTCCAGGGGCGAGGGGCACAGATACGCAGTATTTT | CASSPGARGTDTQYF
TRBJ2-2 | TRBD2 | TRBV3-1 | few | TGTGCCAGCAGCCAACCTCTCGGGACTAGCTTAACCGGGGAGCTGTTTTTT | CASSQPLGTSLTGELFF
TRBJ1-2 | TRBD1 | TRBV3-1 | . | TGTGCCAGCAGCGAAGCAGGGGGCAGGAACTATGGCTACACCTTC | CASSEAGGRNYGYTF
TRBJ2-3 | . | TRBV6-1 | few | TGTGCCAGCAGTGAAAGGGGGGGGACGGTTCCTCATACGCAGTATTTT | CASSERGGTVPHTQYF
TRBJ2-5 | TRBD1 | TRBV5-1 | . | TGCGCCAGCAGCTTGACGACAGGGGGAGAGACCCAGTACTTC | CASSLTTGGETQYF
TRBJ2-7 | TRBD2 | TRBV7-2 | many | TGTGCCAGCAGCCGACTAGCGGGGGGAACTAGCGAGCAGTACTTC | CASSRLAGGTSEQYF
TRBJ1-2 | . | TRBV7-9 | few | TGTGCCAGCAGCTTAGGAAGCGGGGGCAGGAACTATGGCTACACCTTC | CASSLGSGGRNYGYTF
TRBJ2-5 | . | TRBV6-2/TRBV6-3 | . | TGTGCCAGCAGTTACCGAGATCTCCAAGAGACCCAGTACTTC | CASSYRDLQETQYF
TRBJ2-6 | TRBD1 | TRBV6-2/TRBV6-3 | few | TGTGCCAGCAGTGTGACAGGGGTGGCGGGGGCCAACGTCCTGACTTTC | CASSVTGVAGANVLTF
TRBJ1-5 | . | TRBV3-1 | few | TGTGCCAGCAGCCATTCGGGTTGGAGCAATCAGCCCCAGCATTTT | CASSHSGWSNQPQHF
TRBJ2-4 | TRBD1 | TRBV6-2/TRBV6-3 | . | TGTGCCAGCAGTTCCTACGGACAGGCTCTCGCCAAAAACATTCAGTACTTC | CASSSYGQALAKNIQYF
TRBJ2-5 | . | TRBV28 | few | TGTGCCAGCAGCCCAGCCAGGGTGGAGACCCAGTACTTC | CASSPARVETQYF
TRBJ1-5 | . | TRBV20-1 | . | TGCAGTGCTAGAGATTGGGGGGGGAGGCGTCAGCCCCAGCATTTT | CSARDWGGRRQPQHF
TRBJ2-4 | TRBD2 | TRBV20-1 | few | TGCAGTGCTGTCGGACTAGCGGGAGAAAACATTCAGTACTTC | CSAVGLAGENIQYF
TRBJ2-7 | . | TRBV12-3/TRBV12-4 | many | TGTGCCAGCAGTCTCCTCGAGGGGACCGAGCAGTACTTC | CASSLLEGTEQYF
TRBJ2-3 | TRBD2 | TRBV7-2 | . | TGTGCCGGCGCTAGCGGGGGGGCCCAGACGCAGTATTTT | CAGASGGAQTQYF
TRBJ2-1 | TRBD2 | TRBV19 | few | TGTGCCAGTAGTATAGGCGGGGGATCCTACAATGAGCAGTTCTTC | CASSIGGGSYNEQFF
TRBJ1-4 | . | TRBV4-3 | few | TGCGCCAGCAGCCCTAACAGGGCGACTAATGAAAAACTGTTTTTT | CASSPNRATNEKLFF
TRBJ2-5 | . | TRBV21-1 | few | TGTGCCAGCAGCAAACGGTGGGGACTAGCGGGACAAGAGACCCAGTACTTC | CASSKRWGLAGQETQYF
TRBJ2-5 | . | TRBV7-3 | many | TGTGCCAGCAGCCCGATAAGTAAGACCCAGTACTTC | CASSPISKTQYF
TRBJ2-4 | . | TRBV10-3 | . | TGTGCCATCAGTGAGTCCAATGGCAAAAACATTCAGTACTTC | CAISESNGKNIQYF
TRBJ2-7 | . | TRBV6-5 | . | TGTGCCAGCAGTTACTCCGGCAGATCCTACGAGCAGTACTTC | CASSYSGRSYEQYF